Here is one T cell receptor beta chain with its context. The sample comes from a study of blood T cell repertoires in COVID-19. Study details: Sites in the United States, Italy and Spain provided acute and convalescent COVID-19 samples.

The protocol was immunoSEQ multiplex PCR, while the TCRdb copy is restricted to in-frame clones and leaves out a portion. The sample has under 80,000 clones, around 90% seen once. The germline V gene has CDR1 LGHDT and CDR2 YNNKEL (reference sequence). The CDR3 has 16 amino acids. The trim removed 4 bases at V and 1 base at J, leaving 5 bases unmatched. The source material was peripheral blood. The receptor was derived from a human donor in a cohort sampled during active COVID-19. The rearrangement uses TRBV3-1 (or the pseudogene TRBV3-2) and TRBJ2-2, with TRBD2 identical over 8 bases. The CDR3, as DNA: TGTGCCAGCAGCCTTAGAACTAGCGGGAACACCGGGGAGCTGTTTTTT. It translates to CASSLRTSGNTGELFF.